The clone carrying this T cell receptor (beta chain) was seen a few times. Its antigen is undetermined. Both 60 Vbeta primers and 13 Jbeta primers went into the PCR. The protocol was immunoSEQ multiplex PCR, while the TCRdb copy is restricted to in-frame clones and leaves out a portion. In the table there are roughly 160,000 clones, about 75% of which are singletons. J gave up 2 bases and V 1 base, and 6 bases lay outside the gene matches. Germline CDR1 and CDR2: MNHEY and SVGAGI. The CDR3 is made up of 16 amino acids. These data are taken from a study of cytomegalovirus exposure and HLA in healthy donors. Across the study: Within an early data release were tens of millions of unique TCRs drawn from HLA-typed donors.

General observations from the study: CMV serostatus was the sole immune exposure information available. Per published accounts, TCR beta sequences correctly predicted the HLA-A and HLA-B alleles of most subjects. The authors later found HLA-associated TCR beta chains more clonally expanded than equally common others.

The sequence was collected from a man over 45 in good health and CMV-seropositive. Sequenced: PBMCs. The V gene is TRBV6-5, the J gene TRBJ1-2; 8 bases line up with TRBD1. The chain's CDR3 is CASSYFPRQGNYGYTF. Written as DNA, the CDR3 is TGTGCCAGCAGTTACTTCCCGCGACAGGGGAACTATGGCTACACCTTC.